These T cell receptor beta chains were read from a single sample in a study of cytomegalovirus exposure and HLA in healthy donors. Generated by immunoSEQ multiplex PCR, the TCRdb table keeps only in-frame clones and is missing some. The table includes about 160,000 clones, 85% detected once. Specimen: PBMCs. The receptors were gathered from a man aged 18 to 30 in good health and CMV-seropositive. CDR3s include the opening cysteine and the closing phenylalanine or tryptophan. A D gene is named only where the DNA matches it firmly. For some rows the clone size is stated as once, few or many, or as a class when expanded; others skip it.

clone size	V gene	D gene	J gene	CDR3 protein	CDR3 DNA
-	TRBV10-3	TRBD1	TRBJ2-7	CAISAQGSYEQYF	TGTGCCATCAGCGCACAGGGGTCGTACGAGCAGTACTTC
once	TRBV18	TRBD1	TRBJ1-2	CASSPRADRENYGYTF	TGTGCCAGCTCACCACGGGCGGACAGGGAAAACTATGGCTACACCTTC
-	TRBV2	TRBD1	TRBJ1-5	CASSEGPARGVQPQHF	TGTGCCAGCAGTGAAGGTCCGGCCAGGGGGGTCCAGCCCCAGCATTTT
-	TRBV11-3	TRBD1	TRBJ2-2	CASTTDRVTGELFF	TGTGCCAGCACCACGGACAGGGTCACCGGGGAGCTGTTTTTT
once	TRBV5-5	TRBD1	TRBJ2-1	CASSIGQGLDEQFF	TGTGCCAGCAGCATTGGACAGGGGCTCGATGAGCAGTTCTTC
-	TRBV27	-	TRBJ1-5	CASRLDRLGDQPQHF	TGTGCCAGCAGGTTAGACAGACTAGGCGATCAGCCCCAGCATTTT
-	TRBV4-3	-	TRBJ2-7	CASSSSRFSYEQYF	TGCGCCAGCAGCTCCAGCAGGTTCTCCTACGAGCAGTACTTC
-	TRBV9	-	TRBJ1-2	CASSVSSGGSFGYTF	TGTGCCAGCAGCGTTAGCTCCGGGGGGTCTTTTGGCTACACCTTC
-	TRBV18	-	TRBJ1-1	CASSPIGGNTEAFF	TGTGCCAGCTCACCAATCGGGGGTAACACTGAAGCTTTCTTT
-	TRBV18	TRBD1	TRBJ1-1	CASSPGQETEAFF	TGTGCCAGCTCACCGGGACAGGAGACTGAAGCTTTCTTT
-	TRBV11-1	-	TRBJ2-5	CASSRGRVTTQETQYF	TGTGCCAGCAGCAGAGGGCGTGTTACGACCCAAGAGACCCAGTACTTC
-	TRBV9	-	TRBJ2-7	CASSSGIYEQYF	TGTGCCAGCAGCTCAGGGATCTACGAGCAGTACTTC
-	TRBV7-2	-	TRBJ1-1	CASSSGPGSEAFF	TGTGCCAGCAGTTCCGGGCCCGGGAGTGAAGCTTTCTTT
-	TRBV7-9	TRBD2	TRBJ2-7	CASSLDIGRDYEQYF	TGTGCCAGCAGCTTAGATATAGGGAGGGACTACGAGCAGTACTTC
-	TRBV5-6	-	TRBJ2-7	CASSSNAGTRDF	TGTGCCAGCAGCTCGAACGCCGGGACACGGGACTTC
few	TRBV7-9	TRBD1	TRBJ2-7	CASSRQGGYEQYF	TGTGCCAGCAGCAGACAGGGTGGCTACGAGCAGTACTTC
-	TRBV4-3	TRBD1	TRBJ2-1	CASSHRDRDYNEQFF	TGCGCCAGCAGCCATAGGGACAGGGACTACAATGAGCAGTTCTTC
once	TRBV4-1	TRBD1	TRBJ1-4	CASSQVAGGTNEKLFF	TGCGCCAGCAGCCAAGTTGCAGGGGGAACTAATGAAAAACTGTTTTTT
-	TRBV7-2	TRBD1	TRBJ1-5	CASSPHAGTVNQPQHF	TGTGCCAGCAGCCCCCATGCGGGGACAGTAAATCAGCCCCAGCATTTT
-	TRBV6-4	TRBD2	TRBJ2-3	CASSEGTTTDTQYF	TGTGCCAGCAGTGAAGGGACTACAACAGATACGCAGTATTTT
-	TRBV4-1	-	TRBJ1-2	CASSQGEGSYGYTF	TGCGCCAGCAGCCAAGGGGAAGGGAGCTATGGCTACACCTTC
-	TRBV2	TRBD1	TRBJ2-1	CASSDDRTGERSYNEQFF	TGTGCCAGCAGTGACGATAGGACAGGGGAAAGGTCCTACAATGAGCAGTTCTTC
-	TRBV7-8	TRBD1	TRBJ1-6	CASSLETGGKSPLHF	TGTGCCAGCAGCTTAGAAACAGGGGGCAAGTCACCCCTCCACTTT
once	TRBV11-1	TRBD2	TRBJ2-2	CASSHPTSGGANTGELFF	TGTGCCAGCAGCCACCCGACTAGCGGGGGGGCGAACACCGGGGAGCTGTTTTTT
-	TRBV5-4	-	TRBJ2-3	CASSSEAGFTDTQYF	TGTGCCAGCAGTTCCGAGGCGGGGTTCACAGATACGCAGTATTTT
few	TRBV10-3	-	TRBJ1-5	CAISSLNQPQHF	TGTGCCATCAGTTCCCTTAATCAGCCCCAGCATTTT
once	TRBV12-5	TRBD1	TRBJ1-2	CASAISPTGAFYGYTF	TGTGCTAGTGCCATTTCTCCGACAGGGGCCTTCTATGGCTACACCTTC
-	TRBV7-2	TRBD1	TRBJ2-7	CASSTGTATYEQYF	TGTGCCAGCAGCACTGGGACAGCTACCTACGAGCAGTACTTC